This is a list of T cell receptor beta chains from one sample in a study of T-cell reconstitution after alpha-beta-depleted transplantation in children. Each CDR3 protein is one row after TCRdb ran MiXCR on the PCR reads. This table has a few hundred thousand distinct CDR3 sequences, over 9.5% appearing once. The sequences come from PBMCs, collected before TCRalphabeta/CD19-depleted stem cell transplant. These receptors came from a boy less than two years old with acute myeloid leukemia, due to receive a stem cell transplant. Each CDR3 is given with its conserved first and last residue. Fields, in order: clone size, J gene, CDR3 length, D gene, V gene, CDR3 protein, CDR3 DNA. The D gene is left open where the match is weak. Size tells how often a clone was seen (once, few, many) or the class of an expanded clone, and some rows leave it out.

clone_size: many; j_call: TRBJ2-6; cdr3_length: 15; d_call: NA; v_call: TRBV7-3; cdr3_aa: CASSPGQTGANVLTF; cdr3_nt: TGTGCCAGCAGCCCAGGACAGACTGGGGCCAACGTCCTGACTTTC
clone_size: many; j_call: TRBJ2-3; cdr3_length: 14; d_call: NA; v_call: TRBV7-3; cdr3_aa: CASSLSGSTDTQYF; cdr3_nt: TGTGCCAGCAGCTTATCCGGCAGCACAGATACGCAGTATTTT
clone_size: many; j_call: TRBJ1-5; cdr3_length: 13; d_call: NA; v_call: TRBV12-3/TRBV12-4; cdr3_aa: CASRQGLYQPQHF; cdr3_nt: TGTGCCAGCAGACAGGGCCTCTATCAGCCCCAGCATTTT
clone_size: many; j_call: TRBJ2-7; cdr3_length: 14; d_call: NA; v_call: TRBV5-1; cdr3_aa: CASSIQEGAYEQYF; cdr3_nt: TGCGCCAGCAGCATCCAGGAGGGGGCCTACGAGCAGTACTTC
clone_size: many; j_call: TRBJ2-1; cdr3_length: 15; d_call: TRBD2; v_call: TRBV7-2; cdr3_aa: CASEIAGRSYNEQFF; cdr3_nt: TGTGCCAGCGAGATAGCGGGGCGCTCCTACAATGAGCAGTTCTTC
clone_size: many; j_call: TRBJ2-6; cdr3_length: 17; d_call: NA; v_call: TRBV7-2; cdr3_aa: CASSLAGGASGANVLTF; cdr3_nt: TGTGCCAGCAGCTTAGCGGGGGGCGCGTCTGGGGCCAACGTCCTGACTTTC
clone_size: many; j_call: TRBJ2-7; cdr3_length: 14; d_call: NA; v_call: TRBV18; cdr3_aa: CASSPIEGTYEQYF; cdr3_nt: TGTGCCAGCTCACCAATTGAGGGCACCTACGAGCAGTACTTC
clone_size: NA; j_call: TRBJ2-2; cdr3_length: 18; d_call: NA; v_call: TRBV3-1; cdr3_aa: CACSLQGLGIANTGELFF; cdr3_nt: TGTGCCTGCAGTCTACAGGGCTTAGGTATCGCGAACACCGGGGAGCTGTTTTTT
clone_size: few; j_call: TRBJ1-6; cdr3_length: 15; d_call: NA; v_call: TRBV6-1; cdr3_aa: CASRRSGIYNSPLHF; cdr3_nt: TGTGCCAGCAGGCGTTCGGGAATCTATAATTCACCCCTCCACTTT
clone_size: few; j_call: TRBJ1-2; cdr3_length: 17; d_call: TRBD1; v_call: TRBV7-2; cdr3_aa: CASTTFAGTGVNYGYTF; cdr3_nt: TGTGCCAGCACCACGTTTGCAGGGACAGGGGTTAACTATGGCTACACCTTC
clone_size: many; j_call: TRBJ1-2; cdr3_length: 12; d_call: NA; v_call: TRBV27; cdr3_aa: CASSSAGDGYTF; cdr3_nt: TGTGCCAGCAGTTCCGCAGGGGACGGCTACACCTTC
clone_size: many; j_call: TRBJ1-2; cdr3_length: 14; d_call: NA; v_call: TRBV10-3; cdr3_aa: CAISPGLTNYGYTF; cdr3_nt: TGTGCCATCAGTCCGGGACTCACAAACTATGGCTACACCTTC
clone_size: many; j_call: TRBJ2-7; cdr3_length: 14; d_call: NA; v_call: TRBV29-1; cdr3_aa: CSVEGGRGPYEQYF; cdr3_nt: TGCAGCGTTGAGGGAGGTAGGGGGCCCTACGAGCAGTACTTC
clone_size: NA; j_call: TRBJ2-7; cdr3_length: 12; d_call: NA; v_call: TRBV2; cdr3_aa: CASSEWVGEQYF; cdr3_nt: TGTGCCAGCAGTGAATGGGTGGGCGAGCAGTACTTC
clone_size: many; j_call: TRBJ2-5; cdr3_length: 14; d_call: TRBD1; v_call: TRBV5-1; cdr3_aa: CASSLWTGQETQYF; cdr3_nt: TGCGCCAGCAGCTTATGGACAGGGCAAGAGACCCAGTACTTC
clone_size: many; j_call: TRBJ2-3; cdr3_length: 16; d_call: TRBD2; v_call: TRBV4-2; cdr3_aa: CASSQDSGASTDTQYF; cdr3_nt: TGTGCCAGCAGCCAAGACAGCGGGGCTAGCACAGATACGCAGTATTTT
clone_size: many; j_call: TRBJ2-5; cdr3_length: 14; d_call: NA; v_call: TRBV7-9; cdr3_aa: CASSTTRGQETQYF; cdr3_nt: TGTGCCAGCAGCACCACTAGAGGCCAAGAGACCCAGTACTTC
clone_size: many; j_call: TRBJ2-7; cdr3_length: 13; d_call: NA; v_call: TRBV7-9; cdr3_aa: CASSYYSSYEQYF; cdr3_nt: TGTGCCAGCAGCTACTACAGCTCCTACGAGCAGTACTTC
clone_size: few; j_call: TRBJ2-2; cdr3_length: 16; d_call: TRBD2; v_call: TRBV7-3; cdr3_aa: CASSLNPGGRTGELFF; cdr3_nt: TGTGCCAGCAGCTTAAACCCCGGCGGGAGGACCGGGGAGCTGTTTTTT
clone_size: many; j_call: TRBJ1-2; cdr3_length: 12; d_call: TRBD1; v_call: TRBV20-1; cdr3_aa: CSARTGGYGYTF; cdr3_nt: TGCAGTGCTAGGACAGGGGGCTATGGCTACACCTTC
clone_size: many; j_call: TRBJ2-7; cdr3_length: 14; d_call: NA; v_call: TRBV28; cdr3_aa: CASSAAGEEYEQYF; cdr3_nt: TGTGCCAGCAGTGCGGCCGGGGAGGAATACGAGCAGTACTTC
clone_size: many; j_call: TRBJ2-2; cdr3_length: 15; d_call: TRBD1; v_call: TRBV5-1; cdr3_aa: CASTLPTGPSRELFF; cdr3_nt: TGCGCCAGCACCCTCCCGACAGGGCCGTCCAGGGAGCTGTTTTTT
clone_size: NA; j_call: TRBJ1-1; cdr3_length: 18; d_call: TRBD1; v_call: TRBV27; cdr3_aa: CASSLSVGQTGRYTEAFF; cdr3_nt: TGTGCCAGCAGTTTATCGGTGGGACAGACGGGTAGGTACACTGAAGCTTTCTTT
clone_size: many; j_call: TRBJ1-5; cdr3_length: 18; d_call: TRBD1; v_call: TRBV20-1; cdr3_aa: CSARDPGTAHRGNQPQHF; cdr3_nt: TGCAGTGCTAGAGATCCGGGGACAGCCCATAGAGGCAATCAGCCCCAGCATTTT
clone_size: many; j_call: TRBJ2-1; cdr3_length: 13; d_call: NA; v_call: TRBV28; cdr3_aa: CASGPLVYNEQFF; cdr3_nt: TGTGCCAGCGGCCCGCTAGTATACAATGAGCAGTTCTTC
clone_size: NA; j_call: TRBJ2-6; cdr3_length: 17; d_call: TRBD1; v_call: TRBV18; cdr3_aa: CASSPGTGISGANVLTF; cdr3_nt: TGTGCCAGCTCACCAGGGACAGGCATCTCTGGGGCCAACGTCCTGACTTTC
clone_size: many; j_call: TRBJ2-1; cdr3_length: 15; d_call: TRBD2; v_call: TRBV3-1; cdr3_aa: CASSQGQRGANEQFF; cdr3_nt: TGTGCCAGCAGCCAAGGGCAGCGGGGGGCAAATGAGCAGTTCTTC
clone_size: NA; j_call: TRBJ2-7; cdr3_length: 18; d_call: TRBD2; v_call: TRBV6-5; cdr3_aa: CASSYLGDTSGSLYEQYF; cdr3_nt: TGTGCCAGCAGTTACCTCGGCGACACGAGCGGGAGTCTCTACGAGCAGTACTTC
clone_size: many; j_call: TRBJ1-4; cdr3_length: 17; d_call: NA; v_call: TRBV20-1; cdr3_aa: CSAPGRGYGQRSEKLFF; cdr3_nt: TGCAGTGCCCCAGGTCGGGGGTATGGACAGCGGTCTGAAAAACTGTTTTTT
clone_size: many; j_call: TRBJ1-6; cdr3_length: 15; d_call: NA; v_call: TRBV5-1; cdr3_aa: CASSLGVGPNSPLHF; cdr3_nt: TGCGCCAGCAGCTTGGGTGTCGGCCCAAATTCACCCCTCCACTTT
clone_size: NA; j_call: TRBJ2-2; cdr3_length: 14; d_call: NA; v_call: TRBV6-2/TRBV6-3; cdr3_aa: CASSYTGGTGELFF; cdr3_nt: TGTGCCAGCAGTTACACAGGAGGCACCGGGGAGCTGTTTTTT
clone_size: many; j_call: TRBJ1-2; cdr3_length: 13; d_call: NA; v_call: TRBV7-2; cdr3_aa: CASSLRENYGYTF; cdr3_nt: TGTGCCAGCAGCTTACGGGAGAACTATGGCTACACCTTC
clone_size: many; j_call: TRBJ2-2; cdr3_length: 15; d_call: TRBD1; v_call: TRBV9; cdr3_aa: CASSVEGAITGELFF; cdr3_nt: TGTGCCAGCAGCGTAGAGGGGGCAATAACCGGGGAGCTGTTTTTT
clone_size: few; j_call: TRBJ2-7; cdr3_length: 13; d_call: NA; v_call: TRBV27; cdr3_aa: CASSRLSSYEQYF; cdr3_nt: TGTGCCAGCAGTCGGCTAAGCTCCTACGAGCAGTACTTC
clone_size: NA; j_call: TRBJ2-3; cdr3_length: 13; d_call: NA; v_call: TRBV19; cdr3_aa: CASTGQDTDTQYF; cdr3_nt: TGTGCCAGTACGGGGCAAGACACAGATACGCAGTATTTT
clone_size: many; j_call: TRBJ1-1; cdr3_length: 11; d_call: NA; v_call: TRBV20-1; cdr3_aa: CSARWDGRAFF; cdr3_nt: TGCAGTGCTAGATGGGACGGGAGGGCTTTCTTT
clone_size: many; j_call: TRBJ2-1; cdr3_length: 14; d_call: NA; v_call: TRBV11-1; cdr3_aa: CASSLDPRINEQFF; cdr3_nt: TGTGCCAGCAGCTTAGACCCGAGAATCAATGAGCAGTTCTTC
clone_size: many; j_call: TRBJ2-3; cdr3_length: 16; d_call: NA; v_call: TRBV28; cdr3_aa: CASSPRAEIGTDTQYF; cdr3_nt: TGTGCCAGCAGTCCCCGGGCAGAAATTGGTACAGATACGCAGTATTTT
clone_size: many; j_call: TRBJ1-1; cdr3_length: 11; d_call: NA; v_call: TRBV28; cdr3_aa: CASHSNTEAFF; cdr3_nt: TGTGCCAGCCATTCGAACACTGAAGCTTTCTTT
clone_size: NA; j_call: TRBJ2-7; cdr3_length: 17; d_call: TRBD2; v_call: TRBV5-1; cdr3_aa: CASSFAGTSGRPYEQYF; cdr3_nt: TGCGCCAGTTCCTTTGCCGGGACTAGCGGGAGGCCCTACGAGCAGTACTTC
clone_size: many; j_call: TRBJ2-5; cdr3_length: 14; d_call: NA; v_call: TRBV5-1; cdr3_aa: CASNQTGIEETQYF; cdr3_nt: TGCGCCAGCAACCAAACAGGGATCGAGGAGACCCAGTACTTC
clone_size: NA; j_call: TRBJ2-5; cdr3_length: 15; d_call: TRBD1; v_call: TRBV2; cdr3_aa: CASSEAQDRGETQYF; cdr3_nt: TGTGCCAGCAGTGAAGCCCAGGACAGGGGGGAGACCCAGTACTTC
clone_size: many; j_call: TRBJ2-1; cdr3_length: 15; d_call: TRBD2; v_call: TRBV7-9; cdr3_aa: CASSAPGTTYNEQFF; cdr3_nt: TGTGCCAGCAGCGCACCTGGGACTACTTACAATGAGCAGTTCTTC
clone_size: many; j_call: TRBJ2-1; cdr3_length: 13; d_call: NA; v_call: TRBV29-1; cdr3_aa: CSVRSGYNNEQFF; cdr3_nt: TGCAGCGTTAGGTCCGGTTACAACAATGAGCAGTTCTTC
clone_size: NA; j_call: TRBJ2-1; cdr3_length: 14; d_call: NA; v_call: TRBV7-2; cdr3_aa: CASSFTSSYNEQFF; cdr3_nt: TGTGCCAGCAGCTTCACCAGCTCCTACAATGAGCAGTTCTTC
clone_size: NA; j_call: TRBJ2-7; cdr3_length: 16; d_call: NA; v_call: TRBV28; cdr3_aa: CASSPIGTRLNYEQYF; cdr3_nt: TGTGCCAGCAGCCCCATCGGCACTAGGTTAAACTACGAGCAGTACTTC
clone_size: few; j_call: TRBJ2-5; cdr3_length: 19; d_call: NA; v_call: TRBV2; cdr3_aa: CASSEVRKGALLMGETQYF; cdr3_nt: TGTGCCAGCAGTGAAGTCCGAAAGGGCGCATTACTTATGGGAGAGACCCAGTACTTC
clone_size: few; j_call: TRBJ2-2; cdr3_length: 20; d_call: TRBD1; v_call: TRBV15; cdr3_aa: CATSSPFRTTGGSNTGELFF; cdr3_nt: TGTGCCACCAGCAGTCCATTTCGCACAACAGGGGGATCGAACACCGGGGAGCTGTTTTTT
clone_size: NA; j_call: TRBJ1-1; cdr3_length: 13; d_call: NA; v_call: TRBV11-2; cdr3_aa: CASSLTPGPEAFF; cdr3_nt: TGTGCCAGCAGCTTAACCCCAGGTCCTGAAGCTTTCTTT
clone_size: many; j_call: TRBJ2-1; cdr3_length: 13; d_call: NA; v_call: TRBV29-1; cdr3_aa: CSVEPSSDLEQFF; cdr3_nt: TGCAGCGTTGAGCCTAGCTCCGACCTTGAGCAGTTCTTC
clone_size: NA; j_call: TRBJ2-3; cdr3_length: 15; d_call: TRBD2; v_call: TRBV2; cdr3_aa: CASSETGGSTDTQYF; cdr3_nt: TGTGCCAGCAGTGAAACGGGGGGAAGCACAGATACGCAGTATTTT
clone_size: few; j_call: TRBJ2-6; cdr3_length: 18; d_call: NA; v_call: TRBV2; cdr3_aa: CASSPRHTGGSGANVLTF; cdr3_nt: TGTGCCAGCAGTCCAAGACACACCGGGGGTTCCGGGGCCAACGTCCTGACTTTC
clone_size: many; j_call: TRBJ1-5; cdr3_length: 14; d_call: NA; v_call: TRBV27; cdr3_aa: CASSLGGAGQPQHF; cdr3_nt: TGTGCCAGCAGTTTGGGGGGCGCGGGTCAGCCCCAGCATTTT
clone_size: NA; j_call: TRBJ2-4; cdr3_length: 16; d_call: TRBD2; v_call: TRBV7-3; cdr3_aa: CASSLRLAPLKNIQYF; cdr3_nt: TGTGCCAGCAGCTTACGACTAGCGCCCCTCAAAAACATTCAGTACTTC
clone_size: many; j_call: TRBJ2-1; cdr3_length: 11; d_call: NA; v_call: TRBV6-2/TRBV6-3; cdr3_aa: CASTSGHEQFF; cdr3_nt: TGTGCCAGCACCTCCGGTCATGAGCAGTTCTTC
clone_size: many; j_call: TRBJ2-5; cdr3_length: 15; d_call: TRBD1; v_call: TRBV12-3/TRBV12-4; cdr3_aa: CASSAGDRGRETQYF; cdr3_nt: TGTGCCAGCAGTGCGGGTGACAGGGGGCGCGAGACCCAGTACTTC
clone_size: NA; j_call: TRBJ2-7; cdr3_length: 15; d_call: NA; v_call: TRBV4-1; cdr3_aa: CASSPYGLAPLQQYF; cdr3_nt: TGCGCCAGCAGCCCTTATGGGCTAGCTCCCCTACAGCAGTACTTC
clone_size: many; j_call: TRBJ2-1; cdr3_length: 14; d_call: TRBD2; v_call: TRBV6-1; cdr3_aa: CASSRTSGYNEQFF; cdr3_nt: TGTGCCAGCAGTCGGACTAGCGGTTACAATGAGCAGTTCTTC
clone_size: many; j_call: TRBJ2-7; cdr3_length: 13; d_call: NA; v_call: TRBV6-1; cdr3_aa: CASREGVTYEQYF; cdr3_nt: TGTGCCAGCAGAGAAGGCGTTACCTACGAGCAGTACTTC